A single TCR beta chain is shown here with its context. Looked up from germline, CDR1 is LNHDA and CDR2 is SQIVND (reference sequence). The J segment lost 0 bases and the V segment lost 1 base, leaving 1 base of the junction unmatched. The CDR3 length is 15 residues. This sample is drawn from a study of blood T cell repertoires in COVID-19. Whole-study context: COVID-19 samples, acute and convalescent, were from the United States, Italy and Spain. Nucleic acid was either cDNA or gDNA, and it came from T cells, B-cell-depleted T cells, or PBMCs.

Study processing details: The assay estimated nucleated cells by amplifying reference gene primers. The data were produced by immunoSEQ multiplex PCR, yet TCRdb's version contains in-frame clones alone and is incomplete. The DNA was the basis for D and trimming; V, J and clone size are from that table. The sample lists about 130,000 clones, 84% occurring once. Sequencing was performed on peripheral blood. The chain combines TRBV19 with TRBJ2-3; 7 nucleotides agree with TRBD2. The sequence derives from a human donor in a cohort sampled during active COVID-19. The CDR3 spells CASSIVSGSTDTQYF. The CDR3 DNA reads TGTGCCAGTAGTATAGTTAGCGGGAGCACAGATACGCAGTATTTT.